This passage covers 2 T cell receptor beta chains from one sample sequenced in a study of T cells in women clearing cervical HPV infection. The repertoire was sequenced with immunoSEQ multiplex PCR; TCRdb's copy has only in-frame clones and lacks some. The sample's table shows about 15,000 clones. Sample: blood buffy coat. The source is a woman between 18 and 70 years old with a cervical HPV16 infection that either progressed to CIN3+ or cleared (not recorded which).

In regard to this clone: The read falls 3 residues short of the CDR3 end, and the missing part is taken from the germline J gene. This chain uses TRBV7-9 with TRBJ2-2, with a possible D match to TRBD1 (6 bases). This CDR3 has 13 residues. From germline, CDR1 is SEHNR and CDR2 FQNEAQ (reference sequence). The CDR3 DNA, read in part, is TGTGCCAGCAGCTTAGAGGGGGTTGAAAAG. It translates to CASSLEGVEK. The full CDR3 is CASSLEGVEKLFF. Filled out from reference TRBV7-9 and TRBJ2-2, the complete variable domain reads DTGVSQNPRHKITKRGQNVTFRCDPISEHNRLYWYRQTLGQGPEFLTYFQNEAQLEKSRLLSDRFSAERPKGSFSTLEIQRTEQGDSAMYLCASSLEGVEKLFFGEGSRLTVL.

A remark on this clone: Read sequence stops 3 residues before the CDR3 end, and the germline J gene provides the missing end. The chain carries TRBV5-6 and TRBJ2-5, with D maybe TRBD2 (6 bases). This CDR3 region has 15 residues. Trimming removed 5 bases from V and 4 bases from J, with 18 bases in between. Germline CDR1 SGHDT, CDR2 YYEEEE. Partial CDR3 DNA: TGTGCCAGCAGTTTGAGCGGGTATTTTATAGAGACC. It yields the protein CASSLSGYFIET. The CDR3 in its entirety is CASSLSGYFIETQYF.